This is a list of T cell receptor beta chains from one sample in a study of cytomegalovirus exposure and HLA in healthy donors. TCRdb keeps only in-frame clones here, not all; method: immunoSEQ multiplex PCR. This sample yields around 120,000 clones, of which around 80% are seen a single time; about 8.3% belongs to the top ten. Input material: PBMCs. These receptor sequences come from a woman between 50 and 59 years old in good health and CMV-seropositive. The CDR3 runs from the conserved cysteine through the conserved F or W.

j_call v_call cdr3_aa
TRBJ2-5 TRBV4-3 CASSQGPGEGTQYF
TRBJ2-5 TRBV7-9 CASSPLAGGGETQYF
TRBJ2-3 TRBV6-4 CASSALAGGTQYF
TRBJ1-2 TRBV19 CASSMGGGLTNYGYTF
TRBJ2-1 TRBV20-1 CRAGENEQFF
TRBJ1-5 TRBV19 CASSSGQFSNQPQHF
TRBJ1-2 TRBV6-5 CASSYWGQGNYGYTF
TRBJ2-1 TRBV2 CASSGNMWLAGGNEQFF
TRBJ2-3 TRBV4-2 CASSQSAGGPTDTQYF
TRBJ2-1 TRBV7-3 CASSTSGSKHNEQFF
TRBJ2-5 TRBV10-3 CAISASTGARETQYF
TRBJ1-6 TRBV6-1 CDSGEQNSPLHF
TRBJ2-3 TRBV5-1 CASSSGTGGTDTQYF
TRBJ2-7 TRBV7-2 CASSLGVSSGTGSYEQYF
TRBJ2-2 TRBV11-3 CASEPQGGTGELFF
TRBJ2-5 TRBV13 CASCPSRAGGETQYF
TRBJ2-1 TRBV15 CATSRDAEREQFF
TRBJ1-4 TRBV19 CASSFQHSNEKLFF
TRBJ1-1 TRBV30 CAWSPGVEAFF
TRBJ1-2 TRBV29-1 CSVEPQGNYGYTF